This paragraph covers one TCR beta chain sequence. No antigen is known for it. Base quality data are lacking; no much larger clone is found one base away. The library came from the immunoSEQ multiplex PCR assay. For the multiplex PCR, a mixture combining 60 forward primers for TCR Vbeta segments and 13 reverse primers for TCR Jbeta segments was used. A multiplex PCR assay on genomic DNA amplified the CDR3 region of rearranged TCR beta genes. The Illumina HiSeq System was used to sequence the amplified TCR beta libraries as 87-base-pair reads. Per the source publication's procedure: A later analysis counted about 80 million unique TCR beta chains across the 670 or so repertoires, and some 11 million of these chains were shared by at least two donors. To remove PCR and sequencing errors, raw reads were error-corrected and collapsed into unique sequences using a nearest-neighbor algorithm that merged closely related sequences. Alignment of CDR3 sequences to IMGT reference sequences was used to assign V, D and J gene segments. Each retained sequence needed at least a six-nucleotide match to both a V gene segment and a J gene segment. Rearrangements were called productive when the CDR3 lacked stop codons and stayed in frame with V and J; all others were non-productive. CDR3 was defined by IMGT convention, running from the second conserved V-encoded cysteine to the conserved J-encoded phenylalanine. In an earlier analysis of more than 550 of the donors, sequences lacking an unambiguous match to a single V gene segment were excluded. An earlier analysis of roughly 590 of the donors called V segments functional above 56.7% productive rearrangements and segregating when the between-donor standard deviation exceeded 5%. A statistical classification framework was built to diagnose cytomegalovirus status from the catalog of TCR beta chain sequences. In a later analysis, TCR nucleotide sequences were compared against IMGT/GENE-DB human TR gene sequences so that V and J genes could be assigned. A later analysis assigned CDR3 sequences and most-parsimonious VDJ recombination scenarios with the TCRdist pipeline. In a later analysis, each TCR beta chain was defined by its CDR3 amino acid sequence together with its V-gene family, and reads lacking a unique V-gene family were excluded. A later analysis removed nearly 600 highly shared, low-generation-probability nucleotide sequences to deal with suspected cross-contamination and a sequencing artifact. For each public chain, a later analysis derived a clonal expansion index from normalized ranks of inferred template counts within each repertoire. A later analysis computed generation probabilities with a VDJ recombination model fitted to out-of-frame rearrangements, and checked the results against IGoR. In a later analysis, hypergeometric tests were used to score TCR-TCR, TCR-HLA and TCR-CMV co-occurrence, with a repertoire-size bias correction applied to TCR pairs. To estimate false discovery rates, a later analysis permuted the HLA or CMV assignments 20 times. A later analysis grouped co-occurring TCRs with DBSCAN, adding TCRdist sequence similarity when clustering within HLA-allele-positive subsets. Repertoires with fewer than 30,000 or more than 120,000 public chains were left out of co-occurrence clustering, as were roughly five repertoires with anomalous nucleotide sharing. The table comes from immuneACCESS by way of TCRdb, which keeps in-frame sequences with V and J called. Part of the clones is missing from these tables; in studies checked, under half for an unresolved V gene and the rest for unknown reasons. That table furnishes V, J and clone size, whereas the DNA furnished D and trimming. Counted in this sample were roughly 130,000 clones; roughly 78% of them appeared once. Under 3.5% of the sample is taken by the ten largest.

The record originates from a study of cytomegalovirus exposure and HLA in healthy donors (dated by TCRdb to 2016 to 2017). Background on the whole study: According to an earlier analysis of 587 of the donors, about 190 million T cells yielded roughly 100 million unique TCR beta sequences and about 280 Gb of sequence data. All discovery cohort repertoires had been generated using a single sequencing platform. The study aimed to test whether cataloging public T cell receptors could reveal signatures of past pathogen exposure. Using immunosequencing, the study profiled T cell repertoires from around 670 subjects and related those repertoires to cytomegalovirus serostatus. In a later genetic analysis, genome-wide SNP genotypes for about 60% of the 666 donors were used, and that subset was treated as a discovery cohort. Donor age, sex, ethnicity and CMV serostatus were compiled together with the repertoire data. About five DR-DQ haplotypes were handled as single units for association and clustering, since linkage in the cohort was strong. HLA typing covered class I and class II loci at four-digit resolution. To predict cytomegalovirus infection status, the study combined high-throughput TCR immunosequencing, statistical association of individual TCRs with disease status, and machine learning. The number of donors typed differed by locus, with roughly 620-640 for A, B, C, DRB1 and DQB1, over 500 for DQA1, about 610 for DPA1, and some 440 for DPB1. Among roughly 400 genotyped donors of the cohort, an average of approximately 240,000 unique TCR beta nucleotide sequences was sequenced per donor, of which about 19% were non-productive. Along with the approximately 700-subject first cohort, a separate validation cohort of around 120 different subjects was used. An earlier analysis of 587 of the donors used high-throughput TCR beta sequencing to judge whether each TCR beta V gene segment behaved as functional or pseudogenic. Rather than drawing on any new phenotypic data, the later analysis identified candidate immune exposures from TCR beta sequences and the way those sequences occurred across donors. Among the roughly 400 genotyped donors, 81% belonged to the genetic ancestry cluster associated with self-reported Caucasian donors. An early release covering around 630 HLA-typed donors comprised 250 to 350 gigabases of sequencing data and 65 million to 100 million unique TCR sequences. In a later analysis, previously published TCR beta repertoires from 600 to 850 donors were re-analyzed and high-resolution HLA genotyping was added so that TCR occurrence patterns could be studied.

Ends trimmed: V by 0 bases, J by 2 bases; bases unmatched to a gene: 10. In the germline V gene, CDR1 corresponds to MGHRA and CDR2 to YSYEKL. Measured from the cysteine to the phenylalanine, the CDR3 is 18 residues long. Of all the DNA, just the CDR3 is kept, 54 bases in frame from base 1. General conclusions and limits of the study: Compared with the 666-donor mean, donors in an Asian-associated ancestry cluster had fewer N-insertions in productive TCRs, according to a later genetic analysis. Because counts were too low, 15 to 20 rarely observed V segments, including chromosome 9 orphons, were left out of the earlier analysis of 587 of the donors. Most TCR sequences were observed very rarely across donors, whereas some public TCRs were present in many individuals. In a later analysis, the rate of TCR association differed among HLA loci, with DRB1 alleles having the most associated TCRs and HLA-C alleles having the fewest. The study gave a list of more than 150 TCR beta chains associated with cytomegalovirus. Roughly uniform sequencing depth across donors was assumed in presence/absence analyses, although this assumption may not hold. In a later analysis, several top co-occurrence clusters were reported to appear linked to parvovirus B19, influenza, CMV and Epstein-Barr virus. Because HLA typing was unavailable for some donors at each locus, only the typed subset was used in association tests. Some IMGT-functional V segments, including TRBV6-2 and TRBV6-3, could not be told apart with the 87-base-pair reads, so those segments were excluded. The sequencing pipeline was judged likely to have produced a cluster of highly shared sequence variants as a technical artifact. In a later analysis, 16,951 TCR beta sequences were associated with specific HLA alleles at a false discovery rate of 0.05. A further reported finding was that TCR beta sequences accurately predicted the HLA-A and HLA-B alleles for most subjects in the first cohort. In an earlier analysis of approximately 590 of the donors, most TCR beta V segments appeared in productive rearrangements about 87% or about 30% of the time, broadly matching IMGT annotations. When HLA alleles, especially DR and DQ, strongly co-occurred, TCR associations were difficult to assign to individual alleles. It was suggested by the authors that the approach could potentially be generalized to other disease states and immunological phenotypes. In a later analysis, HLA-associated TCR beta chains were found to be more clonally expanded and to have lower generation probabilities than equally common non-associated chains. The only immune exposure information available for the cohort was CMV serostatus. In vitro tests confirmed that three of the cytomegalovirus-associated TCR beta chains recognize cytomegalovirus antigens. Cytomegalovirus status was reported to be diagnosed by the classifier with high specificity and sensitivity in both the original and validation cohorts. Only TCR beta chains were sequenced in this cohort, and the absence of alpha or paired-chain data limited detectable features. Linkage disequilibrium might explain the correlated functional status among segregating V segments, but an unknown experimental factor could not be ruled out. An association between a missense DCLRE1C variant and V-gene and J-gene trimming of TCR beta chains was found in a later genetic analysis and replicated in an independent cohort. A later analysis found that most CMV-associated TCR beta chains appeared HLA-restricted, with HLA associations seemingly driven largely by CMV exposure.

The cohort was made up of 500 to 850 healthy bone marrow donors. All cohort members were sampled while nominally healthy, although unrecorded immune exposures were likely present. The donor was CMV seronegative and belonged to the group of under 400 seronegative cohort members. Every donor gave a peripheral blood sample, and the peripheral blood mononuclear cells from that sample were used for TCR beta sequencing. Genomic DNA was extracted from the blood cell samples with the Qiagen DNeasy Blood Extraction Kit. The TCR comes from a male donor in good health and CMV-seronegative. Material for sequencing was PBMCs. The chain employs TRBV4-1 and TRBJ2-1, with TRBD2 matching 7 junction bases. The CDR3 sequence is CASSQDEKASGPYNEQFF. The DNA sequence reads TGCGCCAGCAGCCAAGATGAGAAGGCTAGCGGTCCCTACAATGAGCAGTTCTTC.